These 24 T cell receptor beta chains were all obtained from the same sample, sequenced in a study of cytomegalovirus exposure and HLA in healthy donors. PCR involved 60 Vbeta and 13 Jbeta primers. Clones were sequenced by immunoSEQ multiplex PCR, and TCRdb holds only the in-frame ones, with some missing. This sample carries about 130,000 clones, around 72% of them seen once, and the ten largest clones take about 4%. Specimen: PBMCs. These receptor sequences come from a man aged 30 to 45 in good health and CMV-seronegative.

This chain connects TRBV19 to TRBJ1-6, with 7 bases lining up with TRBD1. The V segment lost 2 bases and the J segment 5 bases; nucleotides outside the gene matches: 6. The CDR3 has 16 amino acids. Germline CDR1 is LNHDA and CDR2 is SQIVND (reference sequence). CDR3 in amino acids: CASSISGDRHNSPLHF. In nucleotides, the CDR3 is TGTGCCAGTAGTATATCCGGGGACAGACATAATTCACCCCTCCACTTT.

J is TRBJ1-6 and V is TRBV5-4; TRBD1 matches at 7 bases. Germline V gene lookup returns CDR1 SGHNT and CDR2 YYREEE (reference sequence). With 3 bases clipped from V and 10 bases from J, the junction kept 13 bases outside the gene matches. The CDR3 runs to 16 residues. The CDR3, as DNA: TGTGCCAGCAGCTCCCCGACGAGGGGGCGCGACTCACCCCTCCACTTT. This codes for CASSSPTRGRDSPLHF.

There are a few counts of this clone. Here the CDR3 reads CASSLGDSRSTGELFF. The CDR3 DNA reads TGTGCCAGCAGCCTTGGGGACTCACGGTCTACCGGGGAGCTGTTTTTT. The rearrangement links TRBV4-2 to TRBJ2-2; weak D call: TRBD2 (6 bases). This CDR3 region has 16 residues. In germline, CDR1 is LGHNA, CDR2 YNFKEQ. The germline V and J ends were trimmed by 4 bases and 5 bases, with 17 bases remaining between them.

V and J are TRBV5-1 and TRBJ1-1; 8 nucleotides agree with TRBD1. CDR1 and CDR2 from the germline V gene are SGHRS and YFSETQ. The CDR3 covers 14 residues. Trimming cost V 2 bases and J 4 bases; bases outside gene matches: 4. Here the CDR3 DNA reads TGCGCCAGCAGCTTCAGGGGGCTGGGCACTGAAGCTTTCTTT. As protein: CASSFRGLGTEAFF. Based on the CDR3 plus reference TRBV5-1 and TRBJ1-1, the full variable domain is KAGVTQTPRYLIKTRGQQVTLSCSPISGHRSVSWYQQTPGQGLQFLFEYFSETQRNKGNFPGRFSGRQFSNSRSEMNVSTLELGDSALYLCASSFRGLGTEAFFGQGTRLTVV.

The chain carries TRBV7-8 and TRBJ2-1; TRBD1 aligns across 9 bases. With 5 bases clipped from V and 6 bases from J, the junction kept 8 bases outside the gene matches. Germline CDR1 reads SGHVS; CDR2 reads FQNEAQ. The CDR3 is 15 residues long. The CDR3 DNA sequence: TGTGCCAGCAGCGTCGGACAGGGGTCCGGCAATGAGCAGTTCTTC. Residues: CASSVGQGSGNEQFF.

This chain uses TRBV6-6 with TRBJ2-7; unclear D gene. The germline gives CDR1 MNHNY, CDR2 SVGAGI (reference sequence). V was shortened by 3 bases and J by 3 bases, with 3 bases between the two germline ends. The CDR3 sequence is 11 residues long. The CDR3 bases are TGTGCCAGCAGTTATAACTACGAGCAGTACTTC. The encoded protein is CASSYNYEQYF.

CDR3 amino acids: CASSLGTGQNSPLHF. The CDR3 nucleotides are TGTGCCAGCAGCTTGGGGACAGGGCAAAATTCACCCCTCCACTTT. The V gene is TRBV7-6, the J gene TRBJ1-6; 9 bases match TRBD1. This CDR3 has 15 residues. J lost 7 bases, V lost 3 bases, and 4 bases had no gene match. Germline CDR1 and CDR2: SGHVS and FNYEAQ.

The chain couples TRBV11-2 to TRBJ2-1, with TRBD2 as a possible D gene (6 bases). Germline V gene sequence: CDR1 SGHAT, CDR2 FQNNGV. Between the trimmed V and J ends, which lost 1 base and 0 bases, there was a span of 19 bases. The CDR3 length is 19 residues. CDR3 sequence reads: CASSLVPPPYGGSYNEQFF. In nucleotides, the CDR3 is TGTGCCAGCAGCTTAGTTCCTCCACCTTACGGGGGCTCCTACAATGAGCAGTTCTTC. The entire variable domain, with the rest obtained from reference TRBV11-2 and TRBJ2-1, is as follows: EAGVAQSPRYKIIEKRQSVAFWCNPISGHATLYWYQQILGQGPKLLIQFQNNGVVDDSQLPKDRFSAERLKGVDSTLKIQPAKLEDSAVYLCASSLVPPPYGGSYNEQFFGPGTRLTVL.

This clone occurred a few times. The V and J genes are TRBV27 and TRBJ2-5; D call uncertain. The CDR3 is made up of 16 amino acids. Germline values: CDR1 MNHEY, CDR2 SMNVEV (reference sequence). Trimming stripped 3 bases from V and 4 bases from J, with 18 bases between. CDR3 residues: CASSFQTSTVGETQYF. For the CDR3, the DNA is TGTGCCAGCAGTTTTCAGACTTCAACGGTAGGAGAGACCCAGTACTTC.

This sequence joins TRBV6-4 and TRBJ2-1, with D possibly matching TRBD2 (6 bases). This CDR3 comprises 16 residues. The ends were cut back, 3 bases at V and 6 bases at J, with 18 bases in the middle. The germline V gene has CDR1 MRHNA and CDR2 SNTAGT. CDR3: CASSEGTVDTPNEQFF. DNA of the CDR3: TGTGCCAGCAGTGAAGGGACTGTGGATACTCCCAATGAGCAGTTCTTC.

To note about this clone: Other DNA sequences from this sample encode an identical CDR3 as well. This sequence joins TRBV10-2 and TRBJ1-1; a possible D gene is TRBD1 (6 bases). The ends were cut back, 8 bases at V and 0 bases at J, with 10 bases in the middle. Germline values: CDR1 WSHSY, CDR2 SAAADI. The CDR3 consists of 13 residues. Here the CDR3 DNA reads TGCGCCAGCGGCTACAGGGTGAACACTGAAGCTTTCTTT. Translation: CASGYRVNTEAFF.

This chain uses TRBV7-2 with TRBJ1-2, with 8 bases identical to TRBD1. The CDR3 is made up of 15 amino acids. The ends lost 7 bases at V and 7 bases at J; junction bases unmatched: 14. Germline-derived CDR1 and CDR2 are SGHTA and FQGNSA. The CDR3 loop reads CASTPSGQGLGGYTF. The CDR3 DNA sequence: TGTGCCAGCACCCCCTCCGGACAGGGTCTGGGTGGCTACACCTTC.

J is TRBJ2-5 and V is TRBV6-6; the D is unclear. Germline loops: CDR1 MNHNY, CDR2 SVGAGI (reference sequence). The germline V and J ends were trimmed by 6 bases and 5 bases, with 22 bases remaining between them. This CDR3 has 16 residues. This CDR3 is CASRISPVGSLETQYF. The CDR3 DNA sequence: TGTGCCAGCAGAATCTCCCCGGTTGGTAGCCTTGAGACCCAGTACTTC.

This clone has more than one count but fewer than ten. This chain uses TRBV2 with TRBJ1-5, with D perhaps TRBD1 (6 bases). CDR3 size: 13 residues. Trimming removed 2 bases from V and 14 bases from J, with 16 bases in between. Germline assignment: CDR1 SNHLY and CDR2 FYNNEI. CDR3 protein: CASSEFRQDGKHF. CDR3 sequence (DNA): TGTGCCAGCAGTGAATTTAGACAGGACGGTAAGCATTTT.

This clone was observed once. The chain has TRBV4-2 and TRBJ2-7, with 8 bases aligning to TRBD2. The CDR3 spans 17 residues. V was clipped by 1 base and J by 0 bases; unmatched bases: 8. Germline V gives CDR1 LGHNA, CDR2 YNFKEQ. The CDR3 sequence: CASSQVSGGFSSYEQYF. CDR3 in DNA: TGTGCCAGCAGCCAAGTCTCGGGGGGGTTCTCCTCCTACGAGCAGTACTTC.

The sample holds a few counts of this clone. The chain employs TRBV11-2 and TRBJ1-2; TRBD1 is a possible D gene (6 bases). CDR3 size: 16 residues. Looked up from germline, CDR1 is SGHAT and CDR2 is FQNNGV. Trimming pared 4 bases from V and 2 bases from J, leaving 17 bases between. This CDR3 is CASSWEGQTINYGYTF. DNA for the CDR3: TGTGCCAGCAGCTGGGAAGGACAGACTATAAACTATGGCTACACCTTC.

The genes are TRBV7-4 and TRBJ1-5, with TRBD1 as a possible D gene (6 bases). This CDR3 is 17 amino acids long. Germline assignment: CDR1 SGHVT and CDR2 SQSDAQ. The germline V and J ends were trimmed by 1 base and 4 bases, with 17 bases remaining between them. CDR3 region: CASSLVPNREPNQPQHF. Written as DNA, the CDR3 is TGTGCCAGCAGCTTAGTTCCCAACAGGGAGCCAAATCAGCCCCAGCATTTT.

This clone was detected only a few times. The rearrangement joins TRBV19 to TRBJ2-7; D not resolved. CDR1 LNHDA and CDR2 SQIVND come from the germline V gene (reference sequence). Trimming removed 5 bases at V and 1 base at J, with 12 bases between. This CDR3 has 14 residues. This CDR3 is CASSVDFGSYEQYF. CDR3 nucleotides: TGTGCCAGTAGTGTCGATTTCGGGTCCTACGAGCAGTACTTC.

CDR3 coding DNA: TGTGCCAGCAGCTCGGGAGGTATTAGGGAAGCTTTCTTT. Protein: CASSSGGIREAFF. This rearrangement joins TRBV5-6 to TRBJ1-1; D remains ambiguous. The V gene lost 3 bases and the J gene lost 8 bases, with 14 bases spanning the gap. The CDR3 is made up of 13 amino acids. Germline V lookup: CDR1 SGHDT, CDR2 YYEEEE.

This clone showed up just once. The V gene is TRBV5-1, the J gene TRBJ1-2; D unresolved. The ends were cut back, 0 bases at V and 4 bases at J, with 13 bases in the middle. The CDR3 contains 15 residues. The germline V gene encodes CDR1 SGHRS and CDR2 YFSETQ. CDR3 amino acids: CASSLEGGIGYGYTF. CDR3 nucleotides: TGCGCCAGCAGCTTGGAAGGAGGGATTGGCTATGGCTACACCTTC.

The chain is built from TRBV6-6 and TRBJ1-1; 7 bases map to TRBD1. Looked up from germline, CDR1 is MNHNY and CDR2 is SVGAGI (reference sequence). J lost 9 bases, V lost 7 bases, and 14 bases had no gene match. The CDR3 spans 14 residues. The CDR3 DNA follows: TGTGCCAGCATTTCTCGACAGGGTCGAACCAAAGCTTTCTTT. Its translation is CASISRQGRTKAFF.

This rearrangement joins TRBV29-1 to TRBJ2-1; 9 nucleotides align to TRBD2. The V and J ends lost 5 bases and 10 bases, in that order; junction bases with no gene match: 18. Per the germline V gene, CDR1 is SQVTM and CDR2 is ANQGSEA. The CDR3 loop spans 16 amino acids. CDR3 nucleotide sequence: TGCAGCGTTAGCAGCGGGGGGCTCAGGCCGCCAGGGGAGCAGTTCTTC. The encoded protein is CSVSSGGLRPPGEQFF.

The chain joins TRBV10-2 to TRBJ1-6, with D uncertain. Trimming took off 6 bases at V and 4 bases at J, with 13 bases between the two ends. Germline loops: CDR1 WSHSY, CDR2 SAAADI. The CDR3 has 15 amino acids. Here the CDR3 DNA reads TGCGCCAGCAGAGAAACACGGGAATATAATTCACCCCTCCACTTT. The encoded protein is CASRETREYNSPLHF.

The chain has TRBV11-2 and TRBJ2-3; 8 bases map to TRBD2. The CDR3 covers 15 residues. Germline assignment: CDR1 SGHAT and CDR2 FQNNGV. Germline trimming cut 2 bases from V and 3 bases from J; bases unmatched to any gene: 4. Written as DNA, the CDR3 is TGTGCCAGCAGCTTATTCGGGGGGGCAACAGATACGCAGTATTTT. It specifies CASSLFGGATDTQYF.